This is a list of T cell receptor beta chains from one sample in a study of blood T cell repertoires in COVID-19. Data came from immunoSEQ multiplex PCR; TCRdb stores just in-frame clones and leaves some out. Of roughly 250,000 clones listed, roughly nine tenths are singletons. The sequenced material came from PBMCs or T cells enriched from blood (not recorded which). These receptors were taken from a human donor in a cohort exposed to, infected with or recovered from COVID-19 (not recorded which). The donor label of this sample is uncertain. CDR3s include the opening cysteine and the closing phenylalanine or tryptophan. Each record gives: clone size, J gene, D gene, V gene, CDR3 protein, CDR3 DNA. The D gene is left open where the match is weak. The listing skips clone size in some rows; elsewhere it reads once, few, many or a size class.

>-|TRBJ1-2|-|TRBV7-8
CASSFVPETALAYGYTF
TGTGCCAGCAGCTTCGTCCCGGAGACAGCTTTGGCCTATGGCTACACCTTC
>-|TRBJ2-5|TRBD2|TRBV4-2
CASSQGLAGGSSETQYF
TGTGCCAGCAGCCAAGGACTAGCGGGGGGGTCCTCAGAGACCCAGTACTTC
>-|TRBJ1-2|-|TRBV10-2
CASTPGQTWGYTF
TGCGCCAGCACCCCAGGACAGACCTGGGGCTACACCTTC
>-|TRBJ1-1|-|TRBV30
CAWRRDLNTEAFF
TGTGCCTGGAGGCGGGACCTCAACACTGAAGCTTTCTTT
>-|TRBJ2-7|-|TRBV20-1
CSAYEDYEQYF
TGCAGTGCTTATGAGGACTACGAGCAGTACTTC
>-|TRBJ2-5|-|TRBV4-2
CASSQAGHGQEETQYF
TGTGCCAGCAGCCAAGCTGGACACGGGCAGGAAGAGACCCAGTACTTC
>-|TRBJ1-1|TRBD1|TRBV12-5
CASGYRGITEAFF
TGTGCTAGTGGTTACAGGGGAATCACTGAAGCTTTCTTT
>-|TRBJ1-1|-|TRBV29-1
CSVGGGVTEAFF
TGCAGCGTTGGGGGAGGGGTGACTGAAGCTTTCTTT
>-|TRBJ1-1|-|TRBV19
CASSIGQMNTEAFF
TGTGCCAGTAGTATAGGACAGATGAACACTGAAGCTTTCTTT
>once|TRBJ1-2|-|TRBV5-6
CASSLRHRDGYTF
TGTGCCAGCAGCTTGCGGCACAGGGATGGCTACACCTTC
>-|TRBJ1-3|-|TRBV19
CASSFLTQGRAGNTIYF
TGTGCCAGTAGTTTTCTAACGCAGGGGAGAGCCGGAAACACCATATATTTT
>once|TRBJ2-2|-|TRBV19
CASSIRGQNTGELFF
TGTGCCAGTAGTATAAGGGGCCAGAACACCGGGGAGCTGTTTTTT
>-|TRBJ1-1|-|TRBV5-1
CASSLSVMNTEAFF
TGCGCCAGCAGCTTATCAGTCATGAACACTGAAGCTTTCTTT
>once|TRBJ1-6|TRBD1|TRBV5-1
CASSLLGQGYSPLHF
TGCGCCAGCAGCTTGCTGGGACAGGGGTATTCACCCCTCCACTTT
>-|TRBJ1-5|TRBD1|TRBV3-1/TRBV3-2
CASSQRQGAQPQHF
TGTGCCAGCAGCCAACGACAGGGGGCTCAGCCCCAGCATTTT
>-|TRBJ1-5|-|TRBV12-5
CASGLVSGVHSAQHF
TGTGCTAGTGGTTTGGTATCCGGGGTGCATTCTGCCCAGCATTTT
>few|TRBJ2-7|-|TRBV5-6
CASSLGFGTLPYEQYF
TGTGCCAGCAGCTTGGGATTCGGGACACTTCCCTACGAGCAGTACTTC
>-|TRBJ1-1|TRBD1|TRBV12-5
CASGRPGTGDAEAFF
TGTGCTAGTGGTCGTCCCGGGACAGGGGATGCTGAAGCTTTCTTT
>-|TRBJ1-1|TRBD1|TRBV4-1
CASSQDWRTGQEAFF
TGCGCCAGCAGCCAAGATTGGAGGACAGGGCAAGAAGCTTTCTTT
>once|TRBJ1-2|-|TRBV19
CASSNAGVIGYTF
TGTGCCAGTAGTAATGCAGGGGTTATTGGCTACACCTTC
>-|TRBJ2-2|TRBD2|TRBV18
CASSPASGGTGELFF
TGTGCCAGCTCACCGGCTAGCGGGGGTACCGGGGAGCTGTTTTTT
>-|TRBJ1-5|TRBD1|TRBV27
CASSTRQGGNQPQHF
TGTGCCAGCAGTACCAGACAGGGCGGCAATCAGCCCCAGCATTTT
>once|TRBJ2-2|TRBD1|TRBV5-1
CASTSGTVNTGELFF
TGCGCCAGCACCTCCGGGACAGTGAACACCGGGGAGCTGTTTTTT
>-|TRBJ1-2|-|TRBV9
CASSVAGGNYGYTF
TGTGCCAGCAGCGTAGCGGGGGGGAACTATGGCTACACCTTC
>-|TRBJ1-3|-|TRBV25-1
CASNSGLSGNTIYF
TGTGCCAGCAATTCCGGACTCTCTGGAAACACCATATATTTT
>-|TRBJ2-7|TRBD1|TRBV7-9
CASSSTQGADYEQYF
TGTGCCAGCAGCTCAACCCAGGGGGCGGACTACGAGCAGTACTTC
>-|TRBJ2-1|-|TRBV2
CASSEAFDRTYNEQFF
TGTGCCAGCAGTGAAGCTTTCGACAGAACCTACAATGAGCAGTTCTTC
>-|TRBJ1-5|-|TRBV5-8
CASSLIQDSF
TGTGCCAGCAGCTTGATCCAGGACTCGTTT
>-|TRBJ2-6|-|TRBV2
CASTRGLLTGANVLTF
TGTGCCAGCACAAGGGGCCTACTCACTGGGGCCAACGTCCTGACTTTC